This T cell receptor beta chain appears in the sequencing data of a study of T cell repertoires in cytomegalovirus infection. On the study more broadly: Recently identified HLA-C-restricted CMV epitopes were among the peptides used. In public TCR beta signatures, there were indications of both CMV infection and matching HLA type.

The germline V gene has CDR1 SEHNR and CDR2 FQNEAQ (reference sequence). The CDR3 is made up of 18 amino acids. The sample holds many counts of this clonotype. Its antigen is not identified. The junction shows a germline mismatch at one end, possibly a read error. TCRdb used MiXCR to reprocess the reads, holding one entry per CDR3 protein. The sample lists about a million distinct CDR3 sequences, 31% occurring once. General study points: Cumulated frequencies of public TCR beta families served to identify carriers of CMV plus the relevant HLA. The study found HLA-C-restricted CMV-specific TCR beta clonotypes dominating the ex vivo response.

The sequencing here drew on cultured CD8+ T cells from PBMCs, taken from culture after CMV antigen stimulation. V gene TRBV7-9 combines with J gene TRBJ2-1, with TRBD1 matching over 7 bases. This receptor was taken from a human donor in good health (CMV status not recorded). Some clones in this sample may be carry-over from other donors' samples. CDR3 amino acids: CASSLARDSRRDYNEQFF. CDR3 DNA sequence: TGTGCCAGCAGCCTAGCCCGGGACAGCCGGCGTGACTACAATGAGCAGTTCTTC. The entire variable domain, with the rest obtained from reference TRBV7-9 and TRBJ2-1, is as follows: DTGVSQNPRHKITKRGQNVTFRCDPISEHNRLYWYRQTLGQGPEFLTYFQNEAQLEKSRLLSDRFSAERPKGSFSTLEIQRTEQGDSAMYLCASSLARDSRRDYNEQFFGPGTRLTVL.